The 30 T cell receptor beta chains listed next were all sequenced from one sample in a study of blood T cell repertoires in COVID-19. TCRdb's table, derived via immunoSEQ multiplex PCR, lists solely in-frame clones and lacks some. Among 100,000 or so clones listed, about 90% were seen once. Specimen: peripheral blood. These receptors came from a woman aged 30 to 39 with acute or convalescent COVID-19.

V is TRBV15 and J is TRBJ2-7, with 8 bases aligning to TRBD2. The CDR3 consists of 15 residues. Trimming took 5 bases from V and 1 from J; bases not matched to a gene: 7. Germline-derived CDR1 and CDR2 are LNHNV and YYDKDF (reference sequence). The CDR3 nucleotides read TGTGCCACCAGCCGGGGGGGGACGGCATCCTACGAGCAGTACTTC. Translation: CATSRGGTASYEQYF.

V and J are TRBV5-1 and TRBJ1-1, with 7 bases aligning to TRBD1. Germline assignment: CDR1 SGHRS and CDR2 YFSETQ. V trimming: 0 bases; J trimming: 5 bases; junction bases outside the gene matches: 7. The CDR3 length is 15 residues. CDR3 sequence (DNA): TGCGCCAGCAGCTTGGGGACAGGCGCTAAGACTGAAGCTTTCTTT. Translation gives CASSLGTGAKTEAFF.

J is TRBJ2-7 and V is TRBV6-5, with TRBD2 as a possible D gene (5 bases). The germline gives CDR1 MNHEY, CDR2 SVGAGI. CDR3 length equals 11 residues. V lost 8 bases, J lost 4 bases, and 9 bases lay in between. The DNA for the CDR3 is TGTGCCAGCCCCGAGGGATACGAGCAGTACTTC. Residues: CASPEGYEQYF.

J is TRBJ1-1 and V is TRBV4-1; D gene uncertain. Trimming removed 4 bases at V and 1 base at J, with 10 bases between. CDR1 MGHRA and CDR2 YSYEKL come from the germline V gene. This CDR3 region has 14 residues. CDR3 residues: CASSPLSGNTEAFF. The CDR3 region has the DNA TGCGCCAGCAGCCCCTTGTCGGGGAACACTGAAGCTTTCTTT.

The J gene is TRBJ1-2, the V gene TRBV25-1; D unclear. Trimming removed 1 base from V and 3 bases from J, with 9 bases in between. This CDR3 is built from 14 residues. Germline V gene sequence: CDR1 MGHDK, CDR2 SYGVNS. CDR3 sequence (DNA): TGTGCCAGCAGTGAATTGGGCGGGTACTATGGCTACACCTTC. This gives the protein CASSELGGYYGYTF.

The rearrangement links TRBV18 to TRBJ1-1, with D perhaps matching TRBD1 (5 bases). This CDR3 is 13 amino acids long. The V gene lost 1 base and the J gene lost 7 bases, with 10 bases spanning the gap. Germline CDR1 reads KGHSH; CDR2 reads LQKENI. The CDR3 loop reads CASSPLSQGEAFF. The CDR3 DNA follows: TGTGCCAGCTCACCACTTTCCCAGGGTGAAGCTTTCTTT.

The rearrangement uses TRBV9 and TRBJ1-2; the D gene is possibly TRBD1 (6 bases). Per the germline V gene, CDR1 is SGDLS and CDR2 is YYNGEE. V dropped 1 base and J dropped 1 base, with 8 bases sitting between them. The CDR3 contains 14 residues. The CDR3 coding sequence is TGTGCCAGCAGCGTAACAGGGAATAACTATGGCTACACCTTC. Protein product: CASSVTGNNYGYTF.

CDR3 amino acids: CASSQDRNYEQYF. CDR3 nucleotide sequence: TGTGCCAGCAGCCAAGACAGGAACTACGAGCAGTACTTC. The rearrangement joins TRBV11-2 to TRBJ2-7; a possible D gene is TRBD1 (6 bases). The V gene's germline CDR1 is SGHAT and CDR2 FQNNGV. The ends were cut back, 5 bases at V and 3 bases at J, with 11 bases in the middle. The CDR3 contains 13 residues. Based on the CDR3 plus reference TRBV11-2 and TRBJ2-7, the full variable domain is EAGVAQSPRYKIIEKRQSVAFWCNPISGHATLYWYQQILGQGPKLLIQFQNNGVVDDSQLPKDRFSAERLKGVDSTLKIQPAKLEDSAVYLCASSQDRNYEQYFGPGTRLTVT.

This rearrangement joins TRBV4-2 to TRBJ2-3; 7 nucleotides agree with TRBD2. This CDR3 comprises 14 residues. The J segment lost 6 bases and the V segment lost 2 bases, leaving 5 bases of the junction unmatched. CDR1 and CDR2 (germline): LGHNA, YNFKEQ. DNA of the CDR3: TGTGCCAGCAGCCAATTGGACGGGGGGGATACGCAGTATTTT. Amino acids: CASSQLDGGDTQYF.

This rearrangement joins TRBV30 to TRBJ1-1; perhaps TRBD1 as D (6 bases). This CDR3 spans 13 amino acids. The germline gives CDR1 GTSNPN, CDR2 SVGIG (reference sequence). Between the trimmed V and J ends, which lost 5 bases and 1 base, there was a span of 11 bases. The DNA for the CDR3 is TGTGCCTGGGCCGGGACACAGAACACTGAAGCTTTCTTT. Its translation: CAWAGTQNTEAFF.

V usage is TRBV7-9 and J usage is TRBJ1-5; D is ambiguous. The CDR3 is made up of 15 amino acids. Germline CDR1 is SEHNR and CDR2 is FQNEAQ (reference sequence). The ends were cut back, 1 base at V and 5 bases at J, with 12 bases in the middle. The CDR3 nucleotides read TGTGCCAGCAGCTTAGGTATCGGGAGTCATCAGCCCCAGCATTTT. Translated: CASSLGIGSHQPQHF.

CDR3 DNA sequence: TGTGCCAGCAGTGATAAGCGGGGTGGGGATACGCAGTATTTT. The encoded protein is CASSDKRGGDTQYF. The chain uses TRBV2 and TRBJ2-3; 7 bases are a match to TRBD2. The CDR3 is 14 residues long. The V gene's germline CDR1 is SNHLY and CDR2 FYNNEI. V was clipped by 3 bases and J by 6 bases; unmatched bases: 6.

The chain recombines TRBV7-2 with TRBJ1-5; D is perhaps TRBD1 (6 bases). From germline, CDR1 is SGHTA and CDR2 FQGNSA. The CDR3 totals 14 residues. The V end lost 5 bases, the J end lost 5 bases, and 13 bases lay between the germline ends. CDR3 residues: CASSPEAGDQPQHF. As DNA, the CDR3 is TGTGCCAGCAGCCCAGAGGCAGGGGATCAGCCCCAGCATTTT.

With regard to this clone: At the DNA level, this CDR3 is encoded by other sequences in the same sample as well. This rearrangement joins TRBV7-9 to TRBJ2-3; 7 positions match TRBD1. Looked up from germline, CDR1 is SEHNR and CDR2 is FQNEAQ (reference sequence). V lost 6 bases, J lost 4 bases, and 7 bases stayed unmatched. The CDR3 loop spans 14 amino acids. The CDR3 sequence is CASSRDRASDTQYF. The CDR3 DNA follows: TGTGCCAGCAGTCGCGACAGGGCTTCAGATACGCAGTATTTT.

The V call is TRBV7-8, the J call TRBJ2-3; TRBD2 matches 7 bases. The CDR3 sequence is 16 residues long. J was trimmed by 6 bases and V by 2 bases; bases with no gene match: 11. Germline values: CDR1 SGHVS, CDR2 FQNEAQ. CDR3 sequence reads: CASSLSYRGGRDTQYF. The CDR3, as DNA: TGTGCCAGCAGCTTAAGTTATAGGGGAGGGAGGGATACGCAGTATTTT.

This clone has more than one count but fewer than ten. In the same sample, other DNA sequences code for this CDR3. The chain links TRBV28 to TRBJ1-2; unclear D gene. Germline V lookup: CDR1 MDHEN, CDR2 SYDVKM. The V gene lost 5 bases and the J gene lost 5 bases, with 9 bases spanning the gap. The CDR3 loop spans 12 amino acids. The CDR3 protein is CASSEDRYGYTF. DNA of the CDR3: TGTGCCAGCAGTGAGGATAGGTATGGCTACACCTTC.

V usage is TRBV7-3 and J usage is TRBJ2-2; 7 bases agree with TRBD1. Germline trimming cut 5 bases from V and 4 bases from J; bases unmatched to any gene: 10. CDR3 length: 16 residues. Germline CDR1 SGHTA, CDR2 FQGTGA. CDR3 coding DNA: TGTGCCAGCAGCCCGTCTCCGGGACAGTTCACCGGGGAGCTGTTTTTT. Translated, it gives CASSPSPGQFTGELFF.

This clone appeared a few times. The V call is TRBV11-3, the J call TRBJ1-3; 7 bases line up with TRBD1. Germline V gene data show CDR1 as SGHNT and CDR2 as YENEEA. The CDR3 loop spans 20 amino acids. Trimming cost V 2 bases and J 1 base; bases outside gene matches: 17. The CDR3: CASSLLATWDRGTSGNTIYF. CDR3 DNA sequence: TGTGCCAGCAGCTTATTAGCCACATGGGACAGAGGGACGTCTGGAAACACCATATATTTT.

CDR3 coding DNA: TGTGCCAGCAGCGCTTTGCAGCGGGGGGGCGGCTACAATGAGCAGTTCTTC. This translates into CASSALQRGGGYNEQFF. The genes are TRBV9 and TRBJ2-1, with TRBD2 identical over 10 bases. J gave up 3 bases and V 3 bases, and 9 bases lay outside the gene matches. CDR1 is SGDLS and CDR2 is YYNGEE in the germline V gene. The CDR3 is 17 amino acids.

The chain recombines TRBV27 with TRBJ1-6, with TRBD1 matching over 7 bases. Trimming cost V 7 bases and J 5 bases; bases outside gene matches: 8. The germline V gene encodes CDR1 MNHEY and CDR2 SMNVEV (reference sequence). The CDR3 contains 15 residues. The DNA of the CDR3 is TGTGCCAGCACAGGGGGGCTGGCTGATAATTCACCCCTCCACTTT. It specifies CASTGGLADNSPLHF.

This sequence joins TRBV6-2 or TRBV6-3 and TRBJ1-4; no clear D. The CDR3 is 14 residues long. The V end lost 2 bases, the J end lost 7 bases, and 11 bases lay between the germline ends. Germline-derived CDR1 and CDR2 are MNHEY and SVGEGT. The CDR3, as DNA: TGTGCCAGCAGTTACCTTGGAGGTCGTGAAAAACTGTTTTTT. Its protein product is CASSYLGGREKLFF.

CDR3 bases: TGTGCTAGTGGTCCAAGGACCGGGACAGGACCTTTTGAAGCTTTCTTT. As protein: CASGPRTGTGPFEAFF. The rearrangement uses TRBV12-5 and TRBJ1-1; 8 positions match TRBD1. Trimming at V came to 5 bases and at J to 7 bases, leaving 15 bases not matched to a gene. This CDR3 region has 16 residues. CDR1 and CDR2 from the germline V gene are LGHNT and FRNRAP. Full variable domain (rest looked up from reference TRBV12-5 and TRBJ1-1): DARVTQTPRHKVTEMGQEVTMRCQPILGHNTVFWYRQTMMQGLELLAYFRNRAPLDDSGMPKDRFSAEMPDATLATLKIQPSEPRDSAVYFCASGPRTGTGPFEAFFGQGTRLTVV.

This clone appeared a few times. The chain links TRBV15 to TRBJ1-6, with D tentatively TRBD1 (5 bases). Trimming cost V 8 bases and J 3 bases, with 8 bases left between them. Germline CDR1 and CDR2: LNHNV and YYDKDF (reference sequence). The CDR3 sequence is 13 residues long. As DNA, the CDR3 is TGTGCCACCCAACAGGTCTATAATTCACCCCTCCACTTT. Protein product: CATQQVYNSPLHF.

The chain links TRBV6-1 to TRBJ1-1; D is perhaps TRBD1 (6 bases). The V and J ends lost 3 bases and 4 bases respectively, with 12 bases between them. Germline V gene lookup returns CDR1 MNHNS and CDR2 SASEGT. The CDR3 is 14 amino acids. The CDR3 nucleotides read TGTGCCAGCAGTGAGGGGGGGCTTGGCACTGAAGCTTTCTTT. Residues: CASSEGGLGTEAFF.

This clone has only a few counts. The J gene is TRBJ1-6, the V gene TRBV30, with 10 positions matching TRBD1. CDR1 is GTSNPN, CDR2 SVGIG, per germline (reference sequence). The CDR3 spans 15 residues. The trim removed 5 bases at V and 10 bases at J, leaving 11 bases unmatched. The CDR3 bases are TGTGCCTGGGGGACGATGACAGGGGGCGGATCACCCCTCCACTTT. This encodes CAWGTMTGGGSPLHF.

This rearrangement joins TRBV9 to TRBJ1-4; no definite D call. The CDR3 contains 16 residues. The germline V gene encodes CDR1 SGDLS and CDR2 YYNGEE. Trimming left V 0 bases short and J 5 bases short, with 14 bases between. CDR3: CASSVEGGLQNEKLFF. The CDR3, as DNA: TGTGCCAGCAGCGTAGAGGGTGGACTGCAAAATGAAAAACTGTTTTTT.

This clone showed up just once. This rearrangement joins TRBV6-5 to TRBJ2-3; 7 nucleotides line up with TRBD1. This CDR3 has 15 residues. Germline-derived CDR1 and CDR2 are MNHEY and SVGAGI. Trimming at V came to 9 bases and at J to 2 bases, leaving 11 bases not matched to a gene. The CDR3, as DNA: TGTGCCAGTAGGACAGGACGATCATTCACAGATACGCAGTATTTT. Translating it yields CASRTGRSFTDTQYF.

The genes are TRBV18 and TRBJ1-1; D gene ambiguous. The ends were cut back, 3 bases at V and 5 bases at J, with 13 bases in the middle. The CDR3 is 14 residues long. CDR1 and CDR2 from the germline V gene are KGHSH and LQKENI. The CDR3: CASSPSTRWTEAFF. CDR3 coding DNA: TGTGCCAGCTCACCCTCAACCCGGTGGACTGAAGCTTTCTTT.

This rearrangement joins TRBV11-2 to TRBJ1-1, with no clear D. Germline V lookup: CDR1 SGHAT, CDR2 FQNNGV. The CDR3 extends over 13 amino acids. Trimming removed 5 bases from V and 4 bases from J, with 11 bases in between. CDR3 region: CASSAGGRTEAFF. DNA of the CDR3: TGTGCCAGCAGCGCGGGTGGGCGCACTGAAGCTTTCTTT.

This sequence joins TRBV9 and TRBJ1-4, with unresolved D. Germline V gene data show CDR1 as SGDLS and CDR2 as YYNGEE. This CDR3 spans 14 amino acids. Trimming shortened V by 3 bases and J by 2 bases, and 8 bases separated the two germline ends. The CDR3 sequence is CASSGGYTNEKLFF. CDR3 nucleotides: TGTGCCAGCAGCGGAGGGTACACTAATGAAAAACTGTTTTTT.